This TCR beta chain emerged from a study of shared clonotypes between healthy human individuals. The assay was immunoSEQ multiplex PCR, and TCRdb's table has in-frame clones only and misses some. The repertoire includes about 2 million clones, about 95% of them detected once, and 1% to 1.5% sits in the top ten. Positively selected for CCR7, the CD45RO-negative cells used as naive CD8 cells excluded terminally differentiated effector memory CD45RA+ cells. V gave up 3 bases and J gave up 4 bases, with 16 bases separating them. CDR1 LNHDA and CDR2 SQIVND come from the germline V gene (reference sequence). This CDR3 contains 16 residues.

The chain carries TRBV19 and TRBJ1-3, with D possibly being TRBD1 (6 bases). The source of this sequence is a man between 18 and 29 years old in good health. Source material: naive CD8+ T cells sorted from blood. CDR3 region: CASSIEWTVSGNTIYF. For the CDR3, the DNA is TGTGCCAGTAGTATCGAATGGACAGTGTCGGGAAACACCATATATTTT.